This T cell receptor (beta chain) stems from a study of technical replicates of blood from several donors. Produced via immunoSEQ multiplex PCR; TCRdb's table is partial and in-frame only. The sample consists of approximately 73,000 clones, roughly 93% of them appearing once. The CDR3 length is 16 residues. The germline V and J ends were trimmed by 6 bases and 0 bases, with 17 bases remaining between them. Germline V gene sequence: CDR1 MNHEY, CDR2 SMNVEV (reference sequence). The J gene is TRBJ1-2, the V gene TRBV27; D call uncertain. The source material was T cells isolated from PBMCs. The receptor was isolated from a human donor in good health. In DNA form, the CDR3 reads TGTGCCAGCAGCGACTCCCCCGGGGAAACTAACTATGGCTACACCTTC. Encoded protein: CASSDSPGETNYGYTF.